The 20 T cell receptor beta chains below were found in one sample sequenced in a study of T-cell reconstitution after alpha-beta-depleted transplantation in children. For TCRbeta, the library was prepared with unique molecular identifiers. In TCRdb, the PCR reads were re-called with MiXCR into one record per CDR3 protein. The repertoire holds about 980,000 distinct CDR3 sequences, around 30% seen once, with over 25% in the top ten. The source was PBMCs, mostly from graft donor cells, collected 360 days after TCRalphabeta/CD19-depleted stem cell transplant. These receptor sequences come from a boy under two years old who had a stem cell transplant for SCID, so the T cells may come from the graft donor.

Only a few counts were recorded for this clonotype. The chain carries TRBV20-1 and TRBJ2-1; weak D call: TRBD2 (6 bases). Trimming removed 7 bases from V and 0 bases from J, with 16 bases in between. This CDR3 spans 15 amino acids. Germline V lookup: CDR1 DFQATT, CDR2 SNEGSKA (reference sequence). The chain's CDR3 is CSVPRRAGSYNEQFF. DNA of the CDR3: TGCAGTGTTCCCCGGAGGGCGGGCTCCTACAATGAGCAGTTCTTC.

There are a few counts of this clonotype. V gene TRBV25-1 combines with J gene TRBJ1-4; D may be TRBD1 (5 bases). The CDR3 is 15 residues long. V was clipped by 2 bases and J by 7 bases, with 14 bases between them. The germline V gene has CDR1 MGHDK and CDR2 SYGVNS. The CDR3 here is CASSEDGGKGEKLFF. CDR3 bases: TGTGCCAGCAGTGAAGACGGGGGTAAGGGTGAAAAACTGTTTTTT. Using reference TRBV25-1 and TRBJ1-4 for the parts outside the CDR3, the full variable domain is EADIYQTPRYLVIGTGKKITLECSQTMGHDKMYWYQQDPGMELHLIHYSYGVNSTEKGDLSSESTVSRIRTEHFPLTLESARPSHTSQYLCASSEDGGKGEKLFFGSGTQLSVL.

This clonotype was seen a few times. The V and J genes are TRBV5-1 and TRBJ2-6; the D call may be TRBD1 or TRBD2 (6 bases each). The CDR3 is made up of 16 amino acids. Trimming pared 3 bases from V and 4 bases from J, leaving 14 bases between. Germline loops: CDR1 SGHRS, CDR2 YFSETQ. The CDR3 spells CASSSPTGAGANVLTF. The CDR3 DNA reads as TGCGCCAGCAGCTCCCCGACGGGGGCCGGGGCCAACGTCCTGACTTTC. Using reference TRBV5-1 and TRBJ2-6 for the parts outside the CDR3, the full variable domain is KAGVTQTPRYLIKTRGQQVTLSCSPISGHRSVSWYQQTPGQGLQFLFEYFSETQRNKGNFPGRFSGRQFSNSRSEMNVSTLELGDSALYLCASSSPTGAGANVLTFGAGSRLTVL.

The CDR3: CATSDAGNTGELFF. The CDR3 DNA reads as TGTGCCACCAGTGATGCCGGGAACACCGGGGAGCTGTTTTTT. V gene TRBV24-1 combines with J gene TRBJ2-2, with unresolved D. V was trimmed by 3 bases and J by 1 base, leaving 5 bases between them. In germline, CDR1 is KGHDR, CDR2 SFDVKD. The CDR3 has 14 residues.

V is TRBV19 and J is TRBJ2-6; D is possibly TRBD2 (5 bases). Germline V gene data show CDR1 as LNHDA and CDR2 as SQIVND (reference sequence). The CDR3 runs 18 residues. The V end lost 8 bases, the J end lost 1 base, and 21 bases lay between the germline ends. CDR3 sequence: CASQPLRRRTSGANVLTF. CDR3 bases: TGTGCCAGTCAACCCTTGAGGAGGCGTACTTCTGGGGCCAACGTCCTGACTTTC.

This clonotype was counted only a few times. The rearrangement joins TRBV20-1 to TRBJ2-7, with TRBD2 identical over 10 bases. The germline gives CDR1 DFQATT, CDR2 SNEGSKA (reference sequence). The junction had 6 bases not matched to a gene; V was cut back by 4 bases and J by 3 bases. This CDR3 region has 14 residues. CDR3 sequence reads: CSAIDSGGLYEQYF. CDR3 nucleotides: TGCAGTGCTATTGATAGCGGGGGGCTCTACGAGCAGTACTTC.

The rearrangement links TRBV28 to TRBJ1-1; TRBD1 matches at 10 bases. The germline CDR1 and CDR2 sequences are MDHEN and SYDVKM. V gave up 6 bases and J gave up 4 bases; unmatched junction bases: 5. The CDR3 sequence is 14 residues long. The CDR3 region is CASRTDRGITEAFF. DNA of the CDR3: TGTGCCAGCAGGACGGACAGGGGGATCACTGAAGCTTTCTTT.

The V call is TRBV4-1, the J call TRBJ1-1; 7 bases fit TRBD1. The V gene's germline CDR1 is MGHRA and CDR2 YSYEKL. The length of the CDR3 is 17 residues. Trimming at V came to 2 bases and at J to 4 bases, leaving 13 bases not matched to a gene. The CDR3 is CASSQQGRGSGATEAFF. The CDR3, as DNA: TGCGCCAGCAGCCAACAGGGCAGGGGGTCCGGAGCCACTGAAGCTTTCTTT.

This clonotype appeared many times. At one boundary the junction diverges from the germline segment, which might be a read error. This chain links TRBV12-3 or TRBV12-4 with TRBJ2-1; 9 bases match TRBD1. The CDR3 length is 14 residues. CDR3 residues: CASSLGTGGDEQFF. In DNA form, the CDR3 reads TGCGCCAGCAGCTTGGGTACAGGGGGCGATGAGCAGTTCTTC.

This rearrangement joins TRBV6-5 to TRBJ2-3, with 8 positions matching TRBD2. The V segment lost 0 bases and the J segment 3 bases; nucleotides outside the gene matches: 8. The germline V gene has CDR1 MNHEY and CDR2 SVGAGI. The CDR3 has 17 residues. The CDR3 sequence: CASSYSAAGGPTDTQYF. CDR3 in DNA: TGTGCCAGCAGTTACTCGGCTGCGGGGGGTCCGACAGATACGCAGTATTTT.

The V and J genes are TRBV20-1 and TRBJ2-7; the D call may be TRBD1 or TRBD2 (5 bases each). The CDR3 runs 9 residues. Germline V gene lookup returns CDR1 DFQATT and CDR2 SNEGSKA (reference sequence). V lost 8 bases, J lost 9 bases, and 11 bases lay in between. DNA for the CDR3: TGCAGTCAGCATGGGGGGCAGTACTTC. Translating it yields CSQHGGQYF.

The chain is built from TRBV20-1 and TRBJ2-7, with D tentatively TRBD2 (5 bases). Germline V gives CDR1 DFQATT, CDR2 SNEGSKA (reference sequence). The CDR3 has 16 residues. With 0 bases removed from V and 2 bases from J, the gap between germline ends came to 17 bases. The CDR3 loop reads CSARDGPGGPPYEQYF. The CDR3 nucleotides read TGCAGTGCTAGAGATGGCCCCGGAGGACCCCCCTACGAGCAGTACTTC.

The CDR3 DNA reads as TGTGCCAGCAGCTTTGATCTCAAGGGGTCACCCCTCCACTTT. It is translated as CASSFDLKGSPLHF. This sequence joins TRBV7-9 and TRBJ1-6, with a tentative D call TRBD1 (5 bases). The CDR3 sequence is 14 residues long. CDR1 and CDR2 from the germline V gene are SEHNR and FQNEAQ (reference sequence). The germline V and J ends were trimmed by 3 bases and 10 bases, with 13 bases remaining between them.

The V gene is TRBV4-2, the J gene TRBJ2-1, with 9 bases fitting TRBD2. The V segment lost 2 bases and the J segment 2 bases; nucleotides outside the gene matches: 4. The germline gives CDR1 LGHNA, CDR2 YNFKEQ. This CDR3 comprises 16 residues. DNA of the CDR3: TGTGCCAGCAGCCAACGAGCGGGGGGCCCCTACAATGAGCAGTTCTTC. This translates into CASSQRAGGPYNEQFF.

The chain employs TRBV10-3 and TRBJ2-7; 8 bases align to TRBD2. This CDR3 comprises 14 residues. Unmatched junction bases numbered 4, after V lost 3 bases and J lost 3 bases. Looked up from germline, CDR1 is ENHRY and CDR2 is SYGVKD. As DNA, the CDR3 is TGTGCCATCAGTGATAACGGGGGGGTCTACGAGCAGTACTTC. This encodes CAISDNGGVYEQYF.

The chain uses TRBV6-2 or TRBV6-3 and TRBJ2-7, with D possibly matching TRBD2 (6 bases). V lost 0 bases and J lost 0, with 12 bases in between. CDR1 and CDR2 from the germline V gene are MNHEY and SVGEGT. This CDR3 spans 16 amino acids. The CDR3 is CASSYSTRQLSYEQYF. The DNA of the CDR3 is TGTGCCAGCAGTTACTCGACTAGACAGCTCTCCTACGAGCAGTACTTC.

This clonotype was recorded a few times. The chain carries TRBV4-2 and TRBJ1-2; 7 bases fit TRBD1. Trimming removed 4 bases from V and 3 bases from J; junction bases left unmatched: 11. Germline CDR1 is LGHNA and CDR2 is YNFKEQ. This CDR3 is built from 16 residues. The CDR3 loop reads CASSLNSDRDYYGYTF. The CDR3 region has the DNA TGTGCCAGCAGCCTAAATTCCGACAGGGATTACTATGGCTACACCTTC.

This chain connects TRBV28 to TRBJ2-1; TRBD1 might be the D (5 bases). This CDR3 has 14 residues. Germline assignment: CDR1 MDHEN and CDR2 SYDVKM. V was pared by 3 bases and J by 12 bases, with 18 bases between. CDR3 amino acids: CASSFSSRPQGQFF. CDR3 bases: TGTGCCAGCAGTTTTTCCAGTCGACCCCAGGGGCAGTTCTTC.

In this sample, this clonotype turned up a few times. The chain has TRBV7-7 and TRBJ2-1; the D gene is possibly TRBD1 (7 bases). CDR3 length: 14 amino acids. Germline CDR1 SSHAT, CDR2 FNYEAQ (reference sequence). With 8 bases removed from V and 0 bases from J, the gap between germline ends came to 11 bases. CDR3 loop: CASPGGGSYNEQFF. Written as DNA, the CDR3 is TGTGCCAGCCCAGGGGGAGGCTCCTACAATGAGCAGTTCTTC.

In its sample, this clonotype was seen many times. The V and J genes are TRBV20-1 and TRBJ1-1; 7 positions match TRBD1. V shed 5 bases and J 10 bases; nucleotides not matched to a gene: 10. CDR3 length: 12 amino acids. The germline V gene encodes CDR1 DFQATT and CDR2 SNEGSKA (reference sequence). Here the CDR3 DNA reads TGCAGTGCTTATGACAGGGCCTTTGGAGCTTTCTTT. It yields the protein CSAYDRAFGAFF.